This entry describes one TCR beta chain. When the RNA was reverse transcribed, random hexamers were used with an input of about 0.45 to 1 ug. TCRdb used MiXCR to reprocess the immunoSEQ multiplex PCR reads, holding one entry per CDR3 protein. The sample holds about 280,000 distinct CDR3 sequences, 70% to 90% seen once. The sample comes from a study of CD8 T cells in Susac syndrome. High-throughput TCR beta sequencing covered peripheral CD8+ and CD4+ T cells. Negative isolation was used for CD8+ and CD4+ T cells, and FACS enrichment was applied to TEMRA cells. The ends were cut back, 4 bases at V and 2 bases at J, with 12 bases in the middle. Germline CDR1 and CDR2: SGHDT and YYEEEE. The CDR3 runs 15 residues.

The sequence was obtained from a human donor with multiple sclerosis. Specimen: CD8+ T cells from PBMCs. The chain joins TRBV5-6 to TRBJ2-2; D possibly uses TRBD1 or TRBD2 (5 bases each). The CDR3 reads CASSARDGNTGELFF. For the CDR3, the DNA is TGTGCCAGCAGCGCCCGGGACGGAAACACCGGGGAGCTGTTTTTT.